The clone carrying this T cell receptor beta chain appeared a few times. Its antigen is not identified. The CDR3 has 12 amino acids. Between the trimmed V and J ends, which lost 8 bases and 3 bases, there was a span of 5 bases. CDR1 is MNHEY, CDR2 SVGEGT, per germline. These data come from a study of T cells after yellow fever vaccination. Overall study results and limits: Detected again after the booster were most primary-vaccination clones, at 96% CD4 and nearly 90% CD8.

TCRdb re-called the 5' RACE reads with MiXCR, one entry per CDR3 protein. The data show just under 600,000 distinct CDR3 sequences, 13% seen once. The sequence was obtained from a man in his thirties or forties who received the YFV17D yellow fever vaccine. The sequencing here drew on PBMCs, taken on the day of the yellow fever booster vaccination. The genes are TRBV6-2 or TRBV6-3 and TRBJ2-6; D gene ambiguous. Here the CDR3 reads CASLDGANVLTF. The CDR3 coding sequence is TGTGCCAGCCTGGATGGGGCCAACGTCCTGACTTTC.